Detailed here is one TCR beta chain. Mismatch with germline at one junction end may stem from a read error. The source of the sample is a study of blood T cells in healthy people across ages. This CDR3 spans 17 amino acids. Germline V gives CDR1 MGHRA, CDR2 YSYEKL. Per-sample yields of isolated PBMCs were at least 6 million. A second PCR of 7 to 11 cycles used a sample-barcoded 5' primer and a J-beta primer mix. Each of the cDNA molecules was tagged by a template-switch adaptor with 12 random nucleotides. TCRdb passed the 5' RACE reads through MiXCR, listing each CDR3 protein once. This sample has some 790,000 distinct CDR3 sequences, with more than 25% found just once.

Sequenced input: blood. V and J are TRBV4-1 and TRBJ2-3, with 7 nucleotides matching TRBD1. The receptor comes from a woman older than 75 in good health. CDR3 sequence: CASIQAGTETTTDTQYF. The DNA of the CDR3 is TGCGCCAGCATCCAAGCCGGGACAGAGACCACCACAGATACGCAGTATTTT.